This T cell receptor beta chain was sequenced in a study of T cells after yellow fever vaccination (dated by TCRdb to 2018 to 2020). For the wider study: The SMART-Seq v4 Ultra Low Input RNA kit was used to prepare libraries from fractions with low cell numbers. To track T-cell clones before and after primary and booster YFV17D yellow fever vaccination, bulk TCR alpha and beta repertoires were sequenced longitudinally. Two healthy male donors made up the cohort, one aged 18 to 29 years and the other aged 30 to 40 years. Blood samples were taken at several timepoints before and after primary and secondary immunization, and bulk PBMC replicates and cell subsets were isolated.

According to the study, the label for this sample's treatment or condition signals: live attenuated yellow fever vaccine strain. At each blood-draw timepoint, two biological replicates of bulk PBMCs were obtained. A standard Ficoll-Paque protocol was used to isolate PBMCs from peripheral blood. RNA was extracted with TriZol from bulk PBMCs, CD4 and CD8 fractions, and dextramer-positive and dextramer-negative fractions. Broad study findings and their caveats: Compared with the primary T-cell response, the secondary T-cell response was faster but weaker, reaching its peak on day 5 rather than on day 15. After the booster, most of the clones that had expanded following primary vaccination were detected again (roughly 97% of CD4 and 88% of CD8), which suggests that memory was broadly maintained. Computational filtering was required because FACS-sorted repertoires could contain abundant contaminating clonotypes from the bulk population. A small share of clonotypes occurred in both CD4 and CD8 compartments, likely arising from convergent recombination. Because only a couple of donors were included in the study, the extent to which the findings can be generalized is limited.

TCR cDNA was synthesized by 5'RACE template switching, through which a universal primer site and unique molecular identifiers were introduced. Priming of cDNA synthesis was performed from both the TCR alpha and TCR beta constant segments. Library amplification involved two PCR steps, and the second step added sample barcodes and sequencing adapters. Sequencing of libraries was performed on Illumina HiSeq 2500 (2x100 bp) or NovaSeq (2x150 bp). Per the original workflow: Reads were demultiplexed and collapsed into UMI consensus sequences with MIGEC, and V(D)J alignment was performed with MiXCR. Vaccine-responding clonotypes were defined with edgeR using replicate PBMC samples, requiring FDR below 0.01 and a log2 fold change above 5 up to day 15. Bulk clonotypes were assigned CD4 or CD8 identity according to which sequenced CD4 or CD8 repertoire held them at higher abundance. TCRdb reworked the public reads: Q25 trimming with fastp, MiXCR clone assembly, productive beta chains retained. Duplicate CDR3 protein sequences are folded into a single record with the most common DNA and genes. The V and J calls follow TCRdb's processing rather than the paper's. The sample table holds 550,000 to 750,000 distinct CDR3 sequences, of which around an eighth were seen once. Around an eighth of the sample goes to the ten largest clones.

As for this clonotype: Its target antigen remains unknown. It has no much larger one-base neighbor in the sample; base qualities were not kept.

This TCR came from a man younger than 45 who received the YFV17D yellow fever vaccine. The sequencing here drew on PBMCs, taken on the day of the yellow fever booster vaccination.

The base sequence is TGCGCCAGCAGCTTGGAACCCAGGGGCTCGGGAGCCGGGGAGCTGTTTTTT. It encodes CASSLEPRGSGAGELFF. The chain is made from TRBV5-1 and TRBJ2-2, with the D call perhaps TRBD1 or TRBD2, each one matching 6 bases. Deletion took 0 bases off V and 6 bases off J, with a span of 18 bases between the germline ends. Based on the germline V gene, the CDR1 and CDR2 sequences are SGHRS and YFSETQ. The CDR3 contains 17 residues, cysteine and phenylalanine counted. Only the CDR3 portion is preserved as DNA: 51 bases, with reading frame beginning at the first base.